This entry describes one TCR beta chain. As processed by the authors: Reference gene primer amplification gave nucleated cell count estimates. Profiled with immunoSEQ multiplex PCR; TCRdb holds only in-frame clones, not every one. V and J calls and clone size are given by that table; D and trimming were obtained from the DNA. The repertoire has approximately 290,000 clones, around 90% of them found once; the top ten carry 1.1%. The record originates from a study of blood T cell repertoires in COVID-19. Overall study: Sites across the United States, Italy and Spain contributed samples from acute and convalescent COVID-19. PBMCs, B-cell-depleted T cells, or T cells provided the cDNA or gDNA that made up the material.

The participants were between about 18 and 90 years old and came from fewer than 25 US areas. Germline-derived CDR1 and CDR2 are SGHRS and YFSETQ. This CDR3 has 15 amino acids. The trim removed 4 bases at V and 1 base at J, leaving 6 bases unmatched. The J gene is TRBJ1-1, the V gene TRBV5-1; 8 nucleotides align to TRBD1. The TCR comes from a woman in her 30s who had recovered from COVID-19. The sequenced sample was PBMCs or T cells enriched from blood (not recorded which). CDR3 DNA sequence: TGCGCCAGCAGCCAAGGACAGGGCCAGAACACTGAAGCTTTCTTT. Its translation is CASSQGQGQNTEAFF.